This TCR beta chain derives from a study of blood T cell repertoires in COVID-19. Turning to the study itself: Samples taken during acute and convalescent COVID-19 were collected in the United States, Italy and Spain. Sources were T cells, B-cell-depleted T cells, or PBMCs; the material itself was cDNA or gDNA.

Profiled with immunoSEQ multiplex PCR; TCRdb holds only in-frame clones, not every one. The repertoire has roughly 240,000 clones, 75% to 85% of them found once; the top ten carry 4.5% to 5.5%. J gave up 10 bases and V 0 bases, and 7 bases lay outside the gene matches. The CDR3 is 14 amino acids. Germline loops: CDR1 MNHEY, CDR2 SVGAGI. Seattle participants joined during active infection and were tracked over time. The chain couples TRBV6-5 to TRBJ1-1; 8 bases align to TRBD1. The sample was peripheral blood. The receptor was isolated from a middle-aged man with COVID-19, enrolled during active disease. In DNA, the CDR3 is TGTGCCAGCAGTTACTCCGAGACAGGGGTTGGAGCTTTCTTT. Protein: CASSYSETGVGAFF.